This T cell receptor beta chain is from a study of blood T cell repertoires in COVID-19. The CDR3 is 13 residues long. Germline CDR1 is MGHDK and CDR2 is SYGVNS. Trimming pared 1 base from V and 7 bases from J, leaving 8 bases between. Under the authors' procedure: How many nucleated cells were present was estimated from reference gene primer amplification. Generated by immunoSEQ multiplex PCR, the TCRdb table keeps only in-frame clones and is missing some. V, J and clone size are those of that table, while D and trimming were read from the DNA. The sample has approximately 88,000 clones, just under 80% seen once.

Sample: peripheral blood. This sequence was found in a man between 65 and 79 years old with COVID-19, enrolled during active disease. The chain couples TRBV25-1 to TRBJ1-5; no clear D gene. The CDR3 DNA reads TGTGCCAGCAGTGAATTTGAGGGACAGCCCCAGCATTTT. It codes for CASSEFEGQPQHF. The full variable domain, rest sourced from reference TRBV25-1 and TRBJ1-5, is EADIYQTPRYLVIGTGKKITLECSQTMGHDKMYWYQQDPGMELHLIHYSYGVNSTEKGDLSSESTVSRIRTEHFPLTLESARPSHTSQYLCASSEFEGQPQHFGDGTRLSIL.